This T cell receptor (beta chain) was recovered during a study of cytomegalovirus exposure and HLA in healthy donors. The V gene lost 5 bases and the J gene lost 9 bases, with 8 bases spanning the gap. Germline values: CDR1 SGHAT, CDR2 FQNNGV. The CDR3 is 11 residues long. PCR was performed using 60 Vbeta and 13 Jbeta primers. Sequenced by immunoSEQ multiplex PCR; TCRdb stores in-frame clones only, minus some. Of under 150,000 clones listed, about 74% are singletons. Overall study findings and caveats: Later analysis associated a missense DCLRE1C variant with TCR beta V- and J-gene trimming. Rare sequences made up most TCRs, while some public TCRs were found in many donors.

This clone showed up just a few times. Antigen specificity is unknown. Other DNA sequences of this sample code for an identical CDR3. The sequencing sample was made of PBMCs. The clonotype originates from a woman in her sixties or seventies in good health and CMV-seronegative. The rearrangement joins TRBV11-2 to TRBJ2-1; D possibly corresponds to TRBD2 (5 bases). CDR3 amino acids: CASSLAGEQFF. The CDR3 DNA is TGTGCCAGCAGCCTGGCGGGTGAGCAGTTCTTC.